Listed below are T cell receptor beta chains from one sample, sequenced in a study of OX40 agonist ivuxolimab in advanced cancers. The protocol was immunoSEQ multiplex PCR, while the TCRdb copy is restricted to in-frame clones and leaves out a portion. The top ten hold approximately 1.2% of the sample, which has 60,000 to 70,000 clones, 75% to 90% seen once. This specimen consisted of CD4+ or CD8+ T cells sorted from blood, obtained in a trial of the OX40 agonist ivuxolimab. These receptors were collected from an adult with an advanced solid tumor such as melanoma, head and neck, liver or kidney cancer. CDR3s include the opening cysteine and the closing phenylalanine or tryptophan. The order of the fields is J gene, V gene, clone size, D gene, CDR3 DNA, CDR3 protein. D genes are given only for firm matches. Clone size is not always given. Where it is, it says once, few, many or a class for expanded clones.

TRBJ1-1,TRBV5-4,.,TRBD1,TGTGCCAGCAGCTTCGACTCGGACAGGGAAGCTTTCTTT,CASSFDSDREAFF
TRBJ1-3,TRBV29-1,few,.,TGCAGCGTTGAAGACCCCCGGACATCCTCTGGAAACACCATATATTTT,CSVEDPRTSSGNTIYF
TRBJ2-7,TRBV2,.,.,TGTGCCAGCACCTTCTCATTCCGATACGAGCAGTACTTC,CASTFSFRYEQYF
TRBJ1-4,TRBV15,.,.,TGTGCCACCAGCAGGGGCTGGACTGTTGCAACTAATGAAAAACTGTTTTTT,CATSRGWTVATNEKLFF
TRBJ1-5,TRBV6-1,.,.,TGTGCCAGCAACCAAGGGGGGGGCGCGGGTCAGCCCCAGCATTTT,CASNQGGGAGQPQHF
TRBJ1-6,TRBV4-1,.,.,TGCGCCAGCAGCCAAGATATCCAATCACCCCTCCACTTT,CASSQDIQSPLHF
TRBJ2-5,TRBV14,few,TRBD1,TGTGCCAGCAGCCGATGGACAGGGAGCGAGACCCAGTACTTC,CASSRWTGSETQYF
TRBJ1-2,TRBV18,.,TRBD1,TGTGCCAGCTCACCGGGACAGTCCAACTATGGCTACACCTTC,CASSPGQSNYGYTF
TRBJ1-2,TRBV5-4,.,.,TGTGCCAGCAGCTTAATCCAGGGGCTGGAGGGCTACACCTTC,CASSLIQGLEGYTF
TRBJ2-5,TRBV27,.,.,TGTGCCAGCCGGGACTTTCAAGAGACCCAGTACTTC,CASRDFQETQYF
TRBJ2-3,TRBV11-2,.,TRBD2,TGTGCCAGCAGCTCCGGCCGGGAGGCTAGCACAGATACGCAGTATTTT,CASSSGREASTDTQYF
TRBJ2-3,TRBV5-1,.,TRBD2,TGCGCCAGCAGCTTGAGGGCGGGGGGGACAGATACGCAGTATTTT,CASSLRAGGTDTQYF
TRBJ2-1,TRBV6-5,.,TRBD2,TGTGCCAGCAGTTCCGGGACTAGCTGGTACAATGAGCAGTTCTTC,CASSSGTSWYNEQFF
TRBJ1-2,TRBV7-2,.,.,TGTGCCAGCAGCTTAAAGGGTTCGGGTGGCTACACCTTC,CASSLKGSGGYTF
TRBJ2-3,TRBV7-9,.,.,TGTGCCAGCAGCTTGACGAGGGGGGCGGGAGGCACAGATACGCAGTATTTT,CASSLTRGAGGTDTQYF
TRBJ2-7,TRBV14,few,.,TGTGCCAGCAGCCCACACACCCTACCGAGGTACGAGCAGTACTTC,CASSPHTLPRYEQYF
TRBJ2-3,TRBV5-1,.,.,TGCGCCAGCAGCTTCGTCGTTAATGGAGATACGCAGTATTTT,CASSFVVNGDTQYF
TRBJ1-1,TRBV6-1,.,.,TGTGCCAGCAATTTGGGTGGTACTGAAGCTTTCTTT,CASNLGGTEAFF
TRBJ1-1,TRBV7-7,.,.,TGTGCTAGCAGCTTGGAGCTAAGATTTATTGGGGGGACTGAAGCTTTCTTT,CASSLELRFIGGTEAFF
TRBJ2-1,TRBV6-5,.,TRBD2,TGTGCCAGCAGTTACACCCAGGCTAGCGGTGAGCAGTTCTTC,CASSYTQASGEQFF
TRBJ1-2,TRBV2,.,.,TGTGCCAGCAGTTTGTCCAGGGTTCACTATGGCTACACCTTC,CASSLSRVHYGYTF
TRBJ2-1,TRBV4-2,few,.,TGTGCCAGCAGCCAAGAGAAGCACGGGCAGTTCTTC,CASSQEKHGQFF
TRBJ2-7,TRBV7-2,.,.,TGTGCCAGCAGCCCGAATATGGCCTACGAGCAGTACTTC,CASSPNMAYEQYF
TRBJ2-7,TRBV4-1,.,TRBD2,TGCGCCAGCAGCCAAGATTACGGGAGGGCCTACGAGCAGTACTTC,CASSQDYGRAYEQYF
TRBJ2-1,TRBV7-2,.,.,TGTGCCAGCAGCTTAGGATCGGCAGTTAGGAGGGGCTACAATGAGCAGTTCTTC,CASSLGSAVRRGYNEQFF
TRBJ1-1,TRBV29-1,.,.,TGCAGCGTGGGGAGAGCCACTGAAGCTTTCTTT,CSVGRATEAFF
TRBJ2-1,TRBV5-1,.,.,TGCGCCAGCAGCTTGGTGGGGGAAGGCTACAATGAGCAGTTCTTC,CASSLVGEGYNEQFF
TRBJ2-3,TRBV27,.,.,TGTGCCAGCAGTCCGGGACCTGCCCACACAGATACGCAGTATTTT,CASSPGPAHTDTQYF
TRBJ2-1,TRBV5-1,.,TRBD1,TGCGCCAGCAGCTTGGATAGGGGGCATGAGCAGTTCTTC,CASSLDRGHEQFF
TRBJ1-1,TRBV15,.,.,TGTGCCACCAGAGCCCGAACCCCAGGTCCGGGCGGGTCTGAAGCTTTCTTT,CATRARTPGPGGSEAFF
TRBJ2-7,TRBV6-5,.,.,TGTGCCAGCAGTTACTCCATTGGGACGGGAACCTACGAGCAGTACTTC,CASSYSIGTGTYEQYF
TRBJ1-1,TRBV5-1,.,TRBD1,TGCGCCAGCAGCTCGACAGGGGGCACTGAAGCTTTCTTT,CASSSTGGTEAFF
TRBJ1-2,TRBV28,.,TRBD1,TGTGCCAGTATCACCCCGGGACAGGGGCTCTCTGCCTTC,CASITPGQGLSAF
TRBJ2-5,TRBV7-9,.,.,TGTGCCAGCAGACAGCAAGAGACCCAGTACTTC,CASRQQETQYF
TRBJ2-5,TRBV28,.,TRBD1,TGTGCCATCCCAGGACAGGCCCCCCAAGAGACCCAGTACTTC,CAIPGQAPQETQYF
TRBJ2-2,TRBV5-1,few,TRBD2,TGCGCCAGCAGACCAACTAGCGGGGTCACCGGGGAGCTGTTTTTT,CASRPTSGVTGELFF
TRBJ2-5,TRBV7-7,.,TRBD1,TGTGCTAGCAGCTTAGGGACAGGGCAGGAGCAGTACTTC,CASSLGTGQEQYF
TRBJ2-7,TRBV14,.,TRBD2,TGTGCCAGCAGCCAGAGACTAGCGGGAGGAGAGCAGTACTTC,CASSQRLAGGEQYF
TRBJ2-5,TRBV5-1,.,.,TGCGCCAGCAGCTCAGGACTGTCCCAAGAGACCCAGTACTTC,CASSSGLSQETQYF
TRBJ2-7,TRBV29-1,once,TRBD1,TGCAGCGTTGAGGAAACCGGACAGGACGCGCAGTACTTC,CSVEETGQDAQYF